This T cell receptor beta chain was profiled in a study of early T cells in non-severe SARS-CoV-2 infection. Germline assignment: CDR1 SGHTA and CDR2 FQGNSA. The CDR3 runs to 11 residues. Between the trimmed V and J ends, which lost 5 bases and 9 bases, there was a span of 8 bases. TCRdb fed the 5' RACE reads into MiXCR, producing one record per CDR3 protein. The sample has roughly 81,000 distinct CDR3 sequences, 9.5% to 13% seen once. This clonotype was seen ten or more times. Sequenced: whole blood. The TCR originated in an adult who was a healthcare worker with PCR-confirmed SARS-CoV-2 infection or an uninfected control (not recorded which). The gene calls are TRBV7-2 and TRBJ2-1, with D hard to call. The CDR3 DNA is TGTGCCAGCAGCCCCATACTTGAGCAGTTCTTC. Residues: CASSPILEQFF.